Below, 26 T cell receptor beta chains from the same sample are listed, as sequenced in a study of T cells expressing NK-cell markers. TCRdb re-called the 5' RACE reads; one entry per CDR3 protein, DNA not given. The sample spans about 160,000 distinct CDR3 sequences; the ten largest clones claim 20% to 25%. Source material: blood T cells: a sorted CD56 or NKG2C T cell subset, CD4+ or CD8+ T cells, or bulk PBMC T cells (not recorded which). The receptors originated from a man aged 18 to 69 in good health.

The chain uses TRBV2 and TRBJ2-3; there is no DNA to check the TCRdb D call of TRBD2. The CDR3 has 16 amino acids. In germline, CDR1 is SNHLY, CDR2 FYNNEI. CDR3 in amino acids: CASSEGSGGYTDTQYF.

The CDR3 spells CASSQDQSAYSTDTQYF. This sequence joins TRBV3-1 and TRBJ2-3. The CDR3 covers 17 residues. The V gene's germline CDR1 is LGHDT and CDR2 YNNKEL (reference sequence).

The chain couples TRBV2 to TRBJ2-2; TCRdb returns TRBD1, unconfirmable since there is no DNA. CDR3 length: 14 residues. Germline values: CDR1 SNHLY, CDR2 FYNNEI. CDR3 in amino acids: CASSEWDQTGELFF.

The J gene is TRBJ2-2, the V gene TRBV28; TCRdb designates TRBD2, a call that cannot be tested without DNA. The V gene's germline CDR1 is MDHEN and CDR2 SYDVKM. This CDR3 spans 16 amino acids. The CDR3 spells CASSLTAGEYTGELFF.

The chain is built from TRBV14 and TRBJ1-3. The CDR3 spans 15 residues. The V gene's germline CDR1 is SGHDN and CDR2 FVKESK. The CDR3 spells CASSPWAGSGNTIYF. Full variable domain (rest looked up from reference TRBV14 and TRBJ1-3): EAGVTQFPSHSVIEKGQTVTLRCDPISGHDNLYWYRRVMGKEIKFLLHFVKESKQDESGMPNNRFLAERTGGTYSTLKVQPAELEDSGVYFCASSPWAGSGNTIYFGEGSWLTVV.

This rearrangement joins TRBV19 to TRBJ2-3; TCRdb lists TRBD2, though no DNA is available to test this call. CDR1 LNHDA and CDR2 SQIVND come from the germline V gene (reference sequence). The CDR3 extends over 15 amino acids. CDR3 in amino acids: CASSKLAGFTDTQYF.

V usage is TRBV7-9 and J usage is TRBJ2-7; TCRdb names TRBD1, which stays unverified in the absence of DNA. The CDR3 is made up of 15 amino acids. Germline loops: CDR1 SEHNR, CDR2 FQNEAQ (reference sequence). The CDR3 is CASSLGGTDPWEQYF.

The chain links TRBV2 to TRBJ2-3; with no DNA, the TCRdb D assignment of TRBD1 cannot be verified. Looked up from germline, CDR1 is SNHLY and CDR2 is FYNNEI. The CDR3 is made up of 13 amino acids. CDR3 sequence: CASSPYRVDTQYF.

This rearrangement joins TRBV7-9 to TRBJ1-5. The CDR3 extends over 14 amino acids. Looked up from germline, CDR1 is SEHNR and CDR2 is FQNEAQ (reference sequence). The CDR3 region is CASSGGGGDQPQHF.

V is TRBV4-1 and J is TRBJ1-2. The CDR3 totals 15 residues. Germline lookup yields CDR1 MGHRA and CDR2 YSYEKL. The CDR3 loop reads CASSPSRDFNYGYTF.

V is TRBV19 and J is TRBJ2-1; TCRdb designates TRBD1, a call that cannot be tested without DNA. Germline V lookup: CDR1 LNHDA, CDR2 SQIVND (reference sequence). This CDR3 contains 14 residues. The CDR3 loop reads CASRTGGADNEQFF.

The chain couples TRBV7-9 to TRBJ2-1; the TCRdb D gene call, TRBD1, has no DNA to confirm it. In germline, CDR1 is SEHNR, CDR2 FQNEAQ (reference sequence). CDR3 length equals 16 residues. CDR3 sequence reads: CASSLARGAPYNEQFF.

This chain connects TRBV11-3 to TRBJ1-2; no DNA is available, so the TRBD1 call from TCRdb remains unchecked. Germline CDR1 SGHNT, CDR2 YENEEA. This CDR3 is 13 amino acids long. The CDR3 region is CASSFRGSGGYTF.

The chain is built from TRBV19 and TRBJ2-7; with no DNA, the TCRdb D assignment of TRBD1 cannot be verified. CDR1 LNHDA and CDR2 SQIVND come from the germline V gene (reference sequence). There are 15 residues in the CDR3. This CDR3 reads CASSIDAGGRYEQYF.

This chain uses TRBV20-1 with TRBJ1-6; TCRdb calls TRBD1, which cannot be checked without DNA. The CDR3 has 15 amino acids. Germline V gene sequence: CDR1 DFQATT, CDR2 SNEGSKA (reference sequence). Here the CDR3 reads CSARSGGNDGSPLHF.

The J gene is TRBJ1-1, the V gene TRBV6-1; the TRBD1 assignment by TCRdb is unverifiable without DNA. The V gene's germline CDR1 is MNHNS and CDR2 SASEGT. There are 14 residues in the CDR3. The CDR3 loop reads CASSPDRGMTEAFF.

This sequence joins TRBV19 and TRBJ2-5; no DNA is available, so the TRBD1 call from TCRdb remains unchecked. The germline gives CDR1 LNHDA, CDR2 SQIVND (reference sequence). This CDR3 spans 17 amino acids. CDR3 region: CASSIAGQGGLEETQYF.

The chain has TRBV13 and TRBJ2-3. The CDR3 is 12 residues long. Germline values: CDR1 PRHDT, CDR2 FYEKMQ (reference sequence). CDR3 protein: CASSSFSGTQYF.

The rearrangement links TRBV9 to TRBJ2-4. The CDR3 sequence is 14 residues long. Looked up from germline, CDR1 is SGDLS and CDR2 is YYNGEE. This CDR3 is CASSADLAKNIQYF.

The chain joins TRBV7-3 to TRBJ1-1; TCRdb lists TRBD1, though no DNA is available to test this call. This CDR3 contains 13 residues. CDR1 and CDR2 (germline): SGHTA, FQGTGA. The CDR3 sequence is CASSLTSRTEAFF.

V usage is TRBV4-2 and J usage is TRBJ2-1; as DNA is missing, the TRBD1 call by TCRdb cannot be tested. CDR3 length: 17 amino acids. Looked up from germline, CDR1 is LGHNA and CDR2 is YNFKEQ. The CDR3 reads CASSQDYLGGAFNEQFF.

This chain connects TRBV29-1 to TRBJ1-1; TCRdb picks TRBD1, but there is no DNA to check that call. This CDR3 comprises 12 residues. Germline assignment: CDR1 SQVTM and CDR2 ANQGSEA. CDR3 region: CSIRTGETEAFF.

The chain links TRBV2 to TRBJ2-1; TCRdb names TRBD2, which stays unverified in the absence of DNA. Germline CDR1 SNHLY, CDR2 FYNNEI. The CDR3 is 15 amino acids. CDR3 sequence reads: CASTRLAGANNEQFF.

The chain has TRBV12-3 or TRBV12-4 and TRBJ1-1; TCRdb's assignment of TRBD1 cannot be checked, as there is no DNA. The CDR3 is made up of 16 amino acids. The CDR3 loop is CASSLARDRRDTEAFF.

V usage is TRBV10-3 and J usage is TRBJ2-3; with no DNA, the TCRdb D assignment of TRBD1 cannot be verified. The CDR3 spans 12 residues. Germline V lookup: CDR1 ENHRY, CDR2 SYGVKD. CDR3: CAISGDGYTQYF.

The chain employs TRBV4-1 and TRBJ2-7. Germline V gives CDR1 MGHRA, CDR2 YSYEKL. The CDR3 has 14 amino acids. The CDR3 is CASSQVVGFDEQYF.